This TCR beta chain was captured by sequencing in a study of blood T cell repertoires in COVID-19. Study context: PBMCs, B-cell-depleted T cells, or T cells provided the cDNA or gDNA that made up the material.

The CDR3 contains 14 residues. Germline CDR1 reads MDHEN; CDR2 reads SYDVKM. Trimming stripped 8 bases from V and 2 bases from J, with 16 bases between. Assay: immunoSEQ multiplex PCR; the TCRdb copy retains only in-frame clones and omits some. The sample lists about 380,000 clones; more than 75% were seen once. The chain has TRBV28 and TRBJ2-7; tentatively, D is TRBD1 (6 bases). This receptor was obtained from a woman aged 18 to 35 who had recovered from COVID-19. The material sequenced was PBMCs or T cells enriched from blood (not recorded which). The DNA for the CDR3 is TGTGCCAGCGAGGAAAGGGGGAGAACCTACGAGCAGTACTTC. Translating gives CASEERGRTYEQYF.